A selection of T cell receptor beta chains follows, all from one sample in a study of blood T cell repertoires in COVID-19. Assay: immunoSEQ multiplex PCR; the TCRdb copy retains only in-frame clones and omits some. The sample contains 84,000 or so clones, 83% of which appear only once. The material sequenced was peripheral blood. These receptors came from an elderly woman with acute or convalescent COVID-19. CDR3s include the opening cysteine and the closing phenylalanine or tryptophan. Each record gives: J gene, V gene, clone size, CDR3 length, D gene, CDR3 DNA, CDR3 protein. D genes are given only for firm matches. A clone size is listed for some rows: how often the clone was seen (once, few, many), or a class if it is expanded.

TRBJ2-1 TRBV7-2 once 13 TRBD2 TGTGCCATCGAACCTAGCGGGACGCATGAGCAGTTCTTC CAIEPSGTHEQFF
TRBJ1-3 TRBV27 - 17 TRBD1 TGTGCCAGCAGTTCACTTCGGACAGGGTACTCTGGAAACACCATATATTTT CASSSLRTGYSGNTIYF
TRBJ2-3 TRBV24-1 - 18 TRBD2 TGTGCCACCAGTGATTGGGGACTAGCGGGAGAGCTGCGGAATACGCAGTATTTT CATSDWGLAGELRNTQYF
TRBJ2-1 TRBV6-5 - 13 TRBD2 TGTGCCAGCGGCACTAGCGGGACCAATGAGCAGTTCTTC CASGTSGTNEQFF
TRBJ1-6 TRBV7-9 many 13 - TGTGCCAGCAGCTTAGAGGGGATTTCACCCCTCCACTTT CASSLEGISPLHF
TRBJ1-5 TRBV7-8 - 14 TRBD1 TGTGCCAGCAGCTTAGCGACAGGGGTCCAGCCCCAGCATTTT CASSLATGVQPQHF
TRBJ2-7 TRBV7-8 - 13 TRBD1 TGTGCCAGCAGTAACAGGGGGCTCGGCGAGCAGTACTTC CASSNRGLGEQYF
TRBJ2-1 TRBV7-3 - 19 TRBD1 TGTGCCAGCAGTTCGCCGGGACAGGGGTTTCTAGCGTCCTACAATGAGCAGTTCTTC CASSSPGQGFLASYNEQFF
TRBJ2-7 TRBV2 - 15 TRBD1 TGTGCCAGCAGTCCTACAGGGGTTCGGTCCTACGAGCAGTACTTC CASSPTGVRSYEQYF
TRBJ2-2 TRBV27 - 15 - TGTGCCAGCAGTTTCGGCGGATCGCACACCGGGGAGCTGTTTTTT CASSFGGSHTGELFF
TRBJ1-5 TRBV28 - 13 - TGTGCCAGCAGTCGGGGAGGGTCTCAGCCCCAGCATTTT CASSRGGSQPQHF
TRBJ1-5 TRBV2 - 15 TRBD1 TGTGCCAGCAGCCGGGACAGGGCCCCTTTTGGGCCCCAGCATTTT CASSRDRAPFGPQHF
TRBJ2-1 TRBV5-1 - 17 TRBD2 TGCGCCAGCAGCGAAGGTGCCAGACTAGCGGGAGGGGATGAGCAGTTCTTC CASSEGARLAGGDEQFF
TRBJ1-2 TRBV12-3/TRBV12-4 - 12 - TGTGCCAGCGGCGGGGGGGGTGGCGGCTACACCTTC CASGGGGGGYTF
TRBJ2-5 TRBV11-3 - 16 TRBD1 TGTGCCAGCAGCTTTGGAGTGTCGGGGACAGAAGAGACCCAGTACTTC CASSFGVSGTEETQYF
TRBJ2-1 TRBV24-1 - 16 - TGTGCCACCAGTGGACTGAGCTGGGTCGGGTACAATGAGCAGTTCTTC CATSGLSWVGYNEQFF
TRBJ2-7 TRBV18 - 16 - TGTGCCAGCTCTCCTCAATTGGGACAACGCACCCACGAGCAGTACTTC CASSPQLGQRTHEQYF
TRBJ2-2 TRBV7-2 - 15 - TGTGCCAGCAGCTTAGCGCGGGCGGACACCGGGGAGCTGTTTTTT CASSLARADTGELFF
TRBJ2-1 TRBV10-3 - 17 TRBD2 TGTGCCATCAGTGAGAAGTCCATGACTAGCGGGAACAATGAGCAGTTCTTC CAISEKSMTSGNNEQFF
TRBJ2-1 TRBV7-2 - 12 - TGTGCCAGCAGCTTAGGAGTGAGAGGGCAGTTCTTC CASSLGVRGQFF
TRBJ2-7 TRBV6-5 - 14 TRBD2 TGTGCCAGCAGTAGGGGACTAGCCTCCTACGAGCAGTACTTC CASSRGLASYEQYF
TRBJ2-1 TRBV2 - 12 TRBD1 TGTGCCAGCAGTGAGATCAGGGGGCAGGAGTTCTTC CASSEIRGQEFF
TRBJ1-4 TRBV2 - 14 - TGTGCCAGCACCGCGGACAATGGATCTGAAAAACTGTTTTTT CASTADNGSEKLFF
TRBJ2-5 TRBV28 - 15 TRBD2 TGTGCCAGCAGCTCGAGCGGGAGGGCCGGGAAGACCCAGTACTTC CASSSSGRAGKTQYF
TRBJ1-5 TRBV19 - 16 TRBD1 TGTGCCAGTAGTAGAGGTAGGGGGCGCGACAATCAGCCCCAGCATTTT CASSRGRGRDNQPQHF
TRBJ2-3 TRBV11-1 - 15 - TGTGCCAGCAGCTTAGCAACGGGAGGCACAGATACGCAGTATTTT CASSLATGGTDTQYF
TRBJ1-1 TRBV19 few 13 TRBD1 TGTGCCAGTAGTATATTCGGGGACAGGGTGTCTTTCTTT CASSIFGDRVSFF
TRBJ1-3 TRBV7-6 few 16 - TGTGCCAGCAGCTTAGCGGGGAGGGCCTCTGGAAACACCATATATTTT CASSLAGRASGNTIYF
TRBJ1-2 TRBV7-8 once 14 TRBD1 TGTGCCAGCAGCCCAGGGGGCCAGAACTATGGCTACACCTTC CASSPGGQNYGYTF
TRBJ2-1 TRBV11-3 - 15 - TGTGCCAGCAGCTTGGAAGGGGCCAACTACAATGAGCAGTTCTTC CASSLEGANYNEQFF
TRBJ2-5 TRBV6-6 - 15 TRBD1 TGTGCCAGCAGCAGGGACAGACCGTACCAAGAGACCCAGTACTTC CASSRDRPYQETQYF
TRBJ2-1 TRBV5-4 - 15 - TGTGCCAGCAGCCACGTCGAGAGGGCCAGGAATGAGCAGTTCTTC CASSHVERARNEQFF
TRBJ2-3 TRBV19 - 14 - TGTGCCAGTAGGCCAGGGGTGAGCACAGATACGCAGTATTTT CASRPGVSTDTQYF
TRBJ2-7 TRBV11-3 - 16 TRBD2 TGTGCCAGCAGCCCACCCCCTGGGACTAGCGAGTACGAGCAGTACTTC CASSPPPGTSEYEQYF
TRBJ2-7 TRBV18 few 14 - TGTGCCAGCTCACCAGGTGGGGGCTTCTACGAGCAGTACTTC CASSPGGGFYEQYF
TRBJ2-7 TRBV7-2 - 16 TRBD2 TGTGCCAGCAGCTTAGCATCTAGCGGGAGGACCTACGAGCAGTACTTC CASSLASSGRTYEQYF
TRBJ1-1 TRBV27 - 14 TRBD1 TGTGCCAGCAGGAGGGGGCTCCTGAACACTGAAGCTTTCTTT CASRRGLLNTEAFF
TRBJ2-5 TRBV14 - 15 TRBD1 TGTGCCAGCAGCCAGCGAACAGGGGGGCAAGAGACCCAGTACTTC CASSQRTGGQETQYF
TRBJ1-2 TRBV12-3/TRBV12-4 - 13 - TGTGCCAGCAGGTCCACCGGAGGCGGTGGCTACACCTTC CASRSTGGGGYTF
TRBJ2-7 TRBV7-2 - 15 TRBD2 TGTGCCAGCAGCTTAGTCGTGGGGGGGGTCTACGAGCAGTACTTC CASSLVVGGVYEQYF
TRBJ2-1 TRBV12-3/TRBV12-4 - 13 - TGTGCCAGCAGTTTGAGGCCCGACCGCCCGCAGTTCTTC CASSLRPDRPQFF
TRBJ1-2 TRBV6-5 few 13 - TGTGCCAGCAGTCGCGACAGAGAATATGGCTACACCTTC CASSRDREYGYTF
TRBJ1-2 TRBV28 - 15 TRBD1 TGTGCCAGCAGTCCAGGACAGGGGCTCTACTATGGCTACACCTTC CASSPGQGLYYGYTF
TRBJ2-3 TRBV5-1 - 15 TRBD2 TGCGCCAGCAGGCCACTAGCGGATAGCACAGATACGCAGTATTTT CASRPLADSTDTQYF
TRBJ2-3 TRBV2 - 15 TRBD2 TGTGCCAGCAGTGAAGAAGCGGGGGGCACAGATACGCAGTATTTT CASSEEAGGTDTQYF
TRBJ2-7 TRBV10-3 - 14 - TGTGCCATCAGTGAGTCGGTCCAGGGCTACGAGCAGTACTTC CAISESVQGYEQYF
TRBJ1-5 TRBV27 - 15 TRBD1 TGTGCCAGCAGCCGGGGGACAGATAGCAATCAGCCCCAGCATTTT CASSRGTDSNQPQHF
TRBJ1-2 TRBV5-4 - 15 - TGTGCCAGCAGCACCGGACAGCGCCTTGGGTATGGCTACACCTTC CASSTGQRLGYGYTF
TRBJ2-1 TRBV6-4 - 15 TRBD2 TGTGCCAGCAGCGAACTGACTAGCGGGAGGGATGAGCAGTTCTTC CASSELTSGRDEQFF
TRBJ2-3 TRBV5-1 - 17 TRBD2 TGCGCCAGCAGCTGGGGCGGGGCGGGAGTATCGGGAGATACGCAGTATTTT CASSWGGAGVSGDTQYF
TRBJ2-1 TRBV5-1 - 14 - TGCGCCAGCAGCTTGGCGGGAGCTGACAATGAGCAGTTCTTC CASSLAGADNEQFF
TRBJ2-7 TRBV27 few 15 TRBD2 TGTGCCAGCAGTCCCCGTCTTGGTCTTAGCGGGAGGCAGTACTTC CASSPRLGLSGRQYF
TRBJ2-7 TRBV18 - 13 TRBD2 TGTGCCAGCTCGACTAGCGGGAGCTACGAGCAGTACTTC CASSTSGSYEQYF
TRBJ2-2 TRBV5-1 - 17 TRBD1 TGCGCCAGCAGCTTGGGGGCAGGGGGCGCGCTCACCGGGGAGCTGTTTTTT CASSLGAGGALTGELFF
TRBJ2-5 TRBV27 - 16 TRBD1 TGTGCCAGCAGTTCCGGGACAGGGGGTTTTAAAGAGACCCAGTACTTC CASSSGTGGFKETQYF
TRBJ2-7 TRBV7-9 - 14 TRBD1 TGTGCCAGCAGCAGGTCGACAGGGTCGGTCGAGCAGTACTTC CASSRSTGSVEQYF
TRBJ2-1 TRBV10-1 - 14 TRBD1 TGCGCCCGTTGGCGGGACAGGGAAGGCAATGAGCAGTTCTTC CARWRDREGNEQFF